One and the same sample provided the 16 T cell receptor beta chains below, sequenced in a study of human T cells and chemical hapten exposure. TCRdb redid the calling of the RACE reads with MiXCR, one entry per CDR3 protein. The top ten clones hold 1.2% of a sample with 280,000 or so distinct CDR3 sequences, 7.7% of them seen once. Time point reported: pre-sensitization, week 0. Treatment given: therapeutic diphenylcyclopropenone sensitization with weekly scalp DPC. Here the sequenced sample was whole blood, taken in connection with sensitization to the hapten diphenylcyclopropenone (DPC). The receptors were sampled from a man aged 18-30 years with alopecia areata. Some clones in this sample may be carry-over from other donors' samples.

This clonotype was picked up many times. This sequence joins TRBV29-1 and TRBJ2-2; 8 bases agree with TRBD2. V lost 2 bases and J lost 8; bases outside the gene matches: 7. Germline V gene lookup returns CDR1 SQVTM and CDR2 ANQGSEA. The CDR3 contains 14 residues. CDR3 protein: CSVEKAGDAGELFF. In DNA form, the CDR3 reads TGCAGCGTTGAAAAAGCGGGAGACGCTGGGGAGCTGTTTTTT.

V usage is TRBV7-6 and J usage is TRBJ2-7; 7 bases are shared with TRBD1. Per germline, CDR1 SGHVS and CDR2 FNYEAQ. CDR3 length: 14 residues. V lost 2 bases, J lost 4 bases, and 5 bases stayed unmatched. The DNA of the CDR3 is TGTGCCAGCAGCTTACAAGTACAGGGGTACGAGCAGTACTTC. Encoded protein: CASSLQVQGYEQYF.

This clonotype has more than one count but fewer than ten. The CDR3 bases are TGTGCCAGCAGCTTAGATTGGGGGGGTTCCTACAATGAGCAGTTCTTC. Translated, it gives CASSLDWGGSYNEQFF. The chain recombines TRBV7-9 with TRBJ2-1, with 7 bases aligning to TRBD2. The CDR3 has 16 residues. In germline, CDR1 is SEHNR, CDR2 FQNEAQ (reference sequence). V lost 1 base, J lost 1 base, and 4 bases stayed unmatched.

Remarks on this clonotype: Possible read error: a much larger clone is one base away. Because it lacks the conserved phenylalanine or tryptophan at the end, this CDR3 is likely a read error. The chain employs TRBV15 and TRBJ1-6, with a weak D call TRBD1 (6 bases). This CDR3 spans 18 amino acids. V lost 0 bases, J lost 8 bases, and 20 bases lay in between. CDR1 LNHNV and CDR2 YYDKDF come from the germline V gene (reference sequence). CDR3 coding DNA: TGTGCCACCAGCAGAGATAAGGCCCTGGGCAGGGGAGATTCACCCCTCCACCTT. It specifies CATSRDKALGRGDSPLHL.

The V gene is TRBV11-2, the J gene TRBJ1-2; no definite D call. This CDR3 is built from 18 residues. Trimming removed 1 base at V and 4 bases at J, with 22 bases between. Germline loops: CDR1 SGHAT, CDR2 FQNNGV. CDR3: CASSLGRFPAGPIYGYTF. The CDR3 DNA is TGTGCCAGCAGCTTAGGAAGGTTTCCGGCGGGTCCCATCTATGGCTACACCTTC.

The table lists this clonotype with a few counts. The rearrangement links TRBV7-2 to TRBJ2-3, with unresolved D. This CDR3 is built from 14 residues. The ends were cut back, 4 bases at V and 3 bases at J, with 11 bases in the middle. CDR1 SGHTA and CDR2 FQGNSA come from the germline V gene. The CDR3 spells CASSSRDWTDTQYF. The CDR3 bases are TGTGCCAGCAGCTCCCGAGACTGGACAGATACGCAGTATTTT. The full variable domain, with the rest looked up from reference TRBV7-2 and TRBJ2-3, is GAGVSQSPSNKVTEKGKDVELRCDPISGHTALYWYRQSLGQGLEFLIYFQGNSAPDKSGLPSDRFSAERTGGSVSTLTIQRTQQEDSAVYLCASSSRDWTDTQYFGPGTRLTVL.

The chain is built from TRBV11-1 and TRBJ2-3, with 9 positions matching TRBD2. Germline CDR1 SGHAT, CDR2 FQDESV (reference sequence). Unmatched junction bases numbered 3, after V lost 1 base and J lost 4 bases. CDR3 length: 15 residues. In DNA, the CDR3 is TGTGCCAGCAGCTTAGGAGCGGGGGGCCCAGATACGCAGTATTTT. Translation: CASSLGAGGPDTQYF.

CDR3 bases: TGTGCCAGCCGGGGGGACGGCCATAATTCACCCCTCCACTTT. Protein product: CASRGDGHNSPLHF. The chain links TRBV9 to TRBJ1-6; a weak D match, TRBD1 (5 bases). The germline gives CDR1 SGDLS, CDR2 YYNGEE. Trimming took 7 bases from V and 5 from J, leaving 13 bases between them. The CDR3 is 14 residues long.

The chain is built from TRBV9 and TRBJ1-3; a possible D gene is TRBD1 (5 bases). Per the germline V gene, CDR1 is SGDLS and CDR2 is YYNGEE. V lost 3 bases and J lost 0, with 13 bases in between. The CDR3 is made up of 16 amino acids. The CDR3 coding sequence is TGTGCCAGCAGCGCCGATGACAGTAGCTCTGGAAACACCATATATTTT. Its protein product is CASSADDSSSGNTIYF.

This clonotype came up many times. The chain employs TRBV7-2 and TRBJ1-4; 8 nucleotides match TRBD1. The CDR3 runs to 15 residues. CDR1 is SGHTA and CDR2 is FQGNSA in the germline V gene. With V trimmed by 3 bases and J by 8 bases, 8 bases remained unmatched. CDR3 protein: CASSFGQGHREKLFF. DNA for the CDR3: TGTGCCAGCAGCTTCGGACAGGGACATAGAGAAAAACTGTTTTTT.

CDR3 loop: CASSLGRASPLHF. CDR3 sequence (DNA): TGTGCCAGCAGTTTAGGAAGGGCTTCACCCCTCCACTTT. This chain links TRBV27 with TRBJ1-6; no reliable D call. The V gene's germline CDR1 is MNHEY and CDR2 SMNVEV (reference sequence). V lost 2 bases to trimming and J lost 9 bases, with 8 bases between them. This CDR3 region has 13 residues.

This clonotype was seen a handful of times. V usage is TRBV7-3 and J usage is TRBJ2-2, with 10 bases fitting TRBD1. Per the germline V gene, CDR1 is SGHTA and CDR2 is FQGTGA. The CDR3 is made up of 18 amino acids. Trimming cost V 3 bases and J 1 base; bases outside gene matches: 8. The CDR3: CASSFRDRGFENTGELFF. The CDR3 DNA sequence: TGTGCCAGCAGCTTCCGGGACAGGGGTTTTGAGAACACCGGGGAGCTGTTTTTT.

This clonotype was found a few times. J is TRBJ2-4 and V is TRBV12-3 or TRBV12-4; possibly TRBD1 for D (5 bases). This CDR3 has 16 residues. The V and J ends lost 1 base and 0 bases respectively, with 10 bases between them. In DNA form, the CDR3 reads TGTGCCAGCAGTTTAGGAGCCAGGGTAGCCAAAAACATTCAGTACTTC. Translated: CASSLGARVAKNIQYF.

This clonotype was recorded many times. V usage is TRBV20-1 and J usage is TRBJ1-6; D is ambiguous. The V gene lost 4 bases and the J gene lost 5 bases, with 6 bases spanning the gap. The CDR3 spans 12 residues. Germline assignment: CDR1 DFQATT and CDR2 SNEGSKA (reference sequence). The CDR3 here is CSAKGNNSPLHF. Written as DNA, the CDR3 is TGCAGTGCTAAAGGGAATAATTCACCCCTCCACTTT.

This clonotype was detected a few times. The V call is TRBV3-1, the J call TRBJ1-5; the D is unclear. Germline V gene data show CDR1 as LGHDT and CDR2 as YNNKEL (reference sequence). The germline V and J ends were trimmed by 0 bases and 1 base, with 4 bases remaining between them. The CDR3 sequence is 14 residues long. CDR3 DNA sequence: TGTGCCAGCAGCCAAGAAGGCAGCAATCAGCCCCAGCATTTT. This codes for CASSQEGSNQPQHF. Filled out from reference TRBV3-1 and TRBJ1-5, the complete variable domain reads DTAVSQTPKYLVTQMGNDKSIKCEQNLGHDTMYWYKQDSKKFLKIMFSYNNKELIINETVPNRFSPKSPDKAHLNLHINSLELGDSAVYFCASSQEGSNQPQHFGDGTRLSIL.

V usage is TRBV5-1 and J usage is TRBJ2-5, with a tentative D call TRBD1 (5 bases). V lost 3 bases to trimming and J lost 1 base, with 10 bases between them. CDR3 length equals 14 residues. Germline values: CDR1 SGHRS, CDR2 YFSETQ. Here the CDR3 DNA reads TGCGCCAGCAGCTGGGGCAGAGTCCAAGAGACCCAGTACTTC. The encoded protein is CASSWGRVQETQYF.